The present entry profiles one TCR beta chain with its context. Its specificity is unknown. These data originate in a study of T cells after yellow fever vaccination. Study-level points and caveats: A small share of clonotypes appeared in both CD4 and CD8 compartments. A faster peak, day 5 versus 15, was reached by the weaker secondary response.

Production of TCR cDNA was by 5'RACE template switching, which also added a universal primer site and UMIs. TCRdb redid the calling of the 5' RACE reads with MiXCR, one entry per CDR3 protein. Here the sample spans a few hundred thousand distinct CDR3 sequences, approximately 10% being singletons. The source material was CD4+ T cells sorted from PBMCs, sampled 5 days after the yellow fever booster vaccination. The clonotype comes from a young man who received the YFV17D yellow fever vaccine.

CDR3 in amino acids: CASSLLSGFSDTQYF. DNA for the CDR3: TGTGCCAGCAGCTTATTATCAGGTTTCTCAGATACGCAGTATTTT. The gene calls are TRBV7-9 and TRBJ2-3; D ambiguous. The germline gives CDR1 SEHNR, CDR2 FQNEAQ (reference sequence). V was clipped by 2 bases and J by 4 bases, with 13 bases between them. The CDR3 totals 15 residues.